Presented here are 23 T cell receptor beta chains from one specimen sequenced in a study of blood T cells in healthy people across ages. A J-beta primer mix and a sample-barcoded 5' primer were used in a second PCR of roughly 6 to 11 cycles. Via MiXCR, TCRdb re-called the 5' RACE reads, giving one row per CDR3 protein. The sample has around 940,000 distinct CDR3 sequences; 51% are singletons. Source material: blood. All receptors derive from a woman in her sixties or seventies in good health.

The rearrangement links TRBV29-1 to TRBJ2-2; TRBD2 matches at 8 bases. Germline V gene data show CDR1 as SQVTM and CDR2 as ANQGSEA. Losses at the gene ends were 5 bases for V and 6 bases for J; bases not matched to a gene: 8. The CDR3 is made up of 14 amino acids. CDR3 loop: CSVKSSGVAGELFF. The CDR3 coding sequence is TGCAGCGTTAAGAGTAGCGGGGTGGCCGGGGAGCTGTTTTTT.

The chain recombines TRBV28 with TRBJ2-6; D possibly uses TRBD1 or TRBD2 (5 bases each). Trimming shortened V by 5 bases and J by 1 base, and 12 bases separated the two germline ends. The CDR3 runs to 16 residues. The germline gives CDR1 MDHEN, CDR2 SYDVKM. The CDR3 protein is CASSPQWGSGANVLTF. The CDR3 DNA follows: TGTGCCAGCAGTCCCCAGTGGGGGTCTGGGGCCAACGTCCTGACTTTC.

This CDR3 is CASRRLSSYNEQFF. CDR3 nucleotide sequence: TGTGCCAGCAGGCGATTGAGCTCCTACAATGAGCAGTTCTTC. The rearrangement uses TRBV7-2 and TRBJ2-1; D is undetermined. Germline CDR1 and CDR2: SGHTA and FQGNSA. V lost 6 bases and J lost 0, with 9 bases in between. This CDR3 contains 14 residues.

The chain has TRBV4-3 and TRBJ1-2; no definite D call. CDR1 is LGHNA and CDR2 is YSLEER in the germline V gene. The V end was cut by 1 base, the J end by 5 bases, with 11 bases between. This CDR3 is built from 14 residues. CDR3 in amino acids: CASSQGLAGYGYTF. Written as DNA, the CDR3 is TGCGCCAGCAGCCAAGGGTTAGCGGGTTATGGCTACACCTTC.

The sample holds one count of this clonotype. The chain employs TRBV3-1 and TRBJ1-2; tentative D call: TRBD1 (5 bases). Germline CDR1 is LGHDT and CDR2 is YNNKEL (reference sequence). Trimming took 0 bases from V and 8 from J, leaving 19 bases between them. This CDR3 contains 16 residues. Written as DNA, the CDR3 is TGTGCCAGCAGCCAAGATCGGAGGACACGGGCCGGAGGCTACACCTTC. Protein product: CASSQDRRTRAGGYTF.

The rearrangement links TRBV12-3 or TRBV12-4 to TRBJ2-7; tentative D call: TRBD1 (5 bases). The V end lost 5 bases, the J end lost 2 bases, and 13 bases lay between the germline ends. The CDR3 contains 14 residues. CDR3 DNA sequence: TGTGCCAGCAGTCCCGACAGACAACCCTACGAGCAGTACTTC. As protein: CASSPDRQPYEQYF.

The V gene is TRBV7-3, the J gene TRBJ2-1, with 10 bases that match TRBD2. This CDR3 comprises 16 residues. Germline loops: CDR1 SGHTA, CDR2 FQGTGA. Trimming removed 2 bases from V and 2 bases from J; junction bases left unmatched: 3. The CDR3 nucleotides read TGTGCCAGCAGCTTACATCTAGCGGGAGCCTACAATGAGCAGTTCTTC. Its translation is CASSLHLAGAYNEQFF.

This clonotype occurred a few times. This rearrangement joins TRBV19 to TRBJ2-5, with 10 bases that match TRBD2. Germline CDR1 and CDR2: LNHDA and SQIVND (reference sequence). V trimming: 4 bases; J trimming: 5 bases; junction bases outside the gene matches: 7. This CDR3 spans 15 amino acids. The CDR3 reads CASSTSGSGRETQYF. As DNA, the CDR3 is TGTGCCAGTAGTACTAGCGGGAGCGGGCGGGAGACCCAGTACTTC.

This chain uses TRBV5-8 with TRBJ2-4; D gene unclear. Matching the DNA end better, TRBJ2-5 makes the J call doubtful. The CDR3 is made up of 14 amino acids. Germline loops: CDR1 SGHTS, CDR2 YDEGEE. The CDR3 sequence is CASSLSRTQETQYF. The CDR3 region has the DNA TGTGCCAGCAGCTTGTCACGGACCCAAGAGACCCAGTACTTC.

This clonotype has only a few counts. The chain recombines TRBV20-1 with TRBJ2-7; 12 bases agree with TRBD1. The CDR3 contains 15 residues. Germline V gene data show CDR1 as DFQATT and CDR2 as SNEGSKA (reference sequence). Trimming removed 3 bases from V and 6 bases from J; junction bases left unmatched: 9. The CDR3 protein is CSASRVRDRGLEQYF. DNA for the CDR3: TGCAGTGCTAGTAGAGTCCGGGACAGGGGGCTCGAGCAGTACTTC.

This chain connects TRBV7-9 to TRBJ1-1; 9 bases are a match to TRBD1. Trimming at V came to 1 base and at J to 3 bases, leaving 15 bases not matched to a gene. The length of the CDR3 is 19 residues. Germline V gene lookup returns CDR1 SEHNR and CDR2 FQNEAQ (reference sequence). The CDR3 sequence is CASSLGWDRVSKGYTEAFF. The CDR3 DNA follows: TGTGCCAGCAGCTTAGGCTGGGACAGGGTGTCGAAGGGGTACACTGAAGCTTTCTTT.

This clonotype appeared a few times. The DNA for the CDR3 is TGTGCCAGCAGCGTAACAGGGGCCCGGTTTTCTGAAGCTTTCTTT. This encodes CASSVTGARFSEAFF. The chain employs TRBV11-2 and TRBJ1-1; 7 positions agree with TRBD1. V shed 5 bases, J shed 6 bases, and the junction held 12 bases outside the gene matches. The CDR3 extends over 15 amino acids. Germline V gene sequence: CDR1 SGHAT, CDR2 FQNNGV.

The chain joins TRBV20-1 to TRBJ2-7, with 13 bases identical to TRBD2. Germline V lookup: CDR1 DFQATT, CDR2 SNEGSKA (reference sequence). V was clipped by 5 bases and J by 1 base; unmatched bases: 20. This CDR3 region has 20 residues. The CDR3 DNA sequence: TGCAGTGCTCGACCAGTCCCGGGACTAGCGGGAACAAGAGGGTCCTACGAGCAGTACTTC. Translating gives CSARPVPGLAGTRGSYEQYF.

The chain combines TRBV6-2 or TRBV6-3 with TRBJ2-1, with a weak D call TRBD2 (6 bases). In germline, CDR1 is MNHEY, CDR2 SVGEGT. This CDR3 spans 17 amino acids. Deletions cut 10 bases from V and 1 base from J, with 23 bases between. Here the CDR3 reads CATLGGSGVMSYNEQFF. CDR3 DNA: TGTGCCACCCTGGGGGGTAGCGGCGTCATGTCCTACAATGAGCAGTTCTTC.

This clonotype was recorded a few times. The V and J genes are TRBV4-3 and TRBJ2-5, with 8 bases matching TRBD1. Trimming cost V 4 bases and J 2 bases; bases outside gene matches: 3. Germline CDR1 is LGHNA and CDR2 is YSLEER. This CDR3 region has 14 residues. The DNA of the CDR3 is TGCGCCAGCAGCCTGGACAGGGAGCAAGAGACCCAGTACTTC. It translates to CASSLDREQETQYF.

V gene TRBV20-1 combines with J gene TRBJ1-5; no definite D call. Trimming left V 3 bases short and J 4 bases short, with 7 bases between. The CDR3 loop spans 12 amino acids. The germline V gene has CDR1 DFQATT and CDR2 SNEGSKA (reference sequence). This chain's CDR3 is CSASRQNQPQHF. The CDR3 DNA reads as TGCAGTGCTAGTAGGCAAAATCAGCCCCAGCATTTT.

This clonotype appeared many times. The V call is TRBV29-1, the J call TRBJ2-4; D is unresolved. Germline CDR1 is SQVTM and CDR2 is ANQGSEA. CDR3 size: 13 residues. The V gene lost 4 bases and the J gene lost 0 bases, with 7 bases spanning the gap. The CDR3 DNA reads TGCAGCGTTGTGGCACTAGCCAAAAACATTCAGTACTTC. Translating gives CSVVALAKNIQYF.

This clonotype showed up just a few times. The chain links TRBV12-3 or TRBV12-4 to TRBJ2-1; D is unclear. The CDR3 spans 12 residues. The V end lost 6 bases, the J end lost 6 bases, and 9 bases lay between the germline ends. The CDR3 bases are TGTGCCAGCAGACCCCGAGTCAATGAGCAGTTCTTC. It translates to CASRPRVNEQFF.

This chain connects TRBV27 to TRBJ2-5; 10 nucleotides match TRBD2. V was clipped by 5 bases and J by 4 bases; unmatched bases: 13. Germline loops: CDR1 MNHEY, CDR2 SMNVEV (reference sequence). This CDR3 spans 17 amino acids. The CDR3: CASSTSLLAGIVETQYF. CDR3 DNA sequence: TGTGCCAGCAGTACGTCCCTACTAGCGGGAATTGTAGAGACCCAGTACTTC.

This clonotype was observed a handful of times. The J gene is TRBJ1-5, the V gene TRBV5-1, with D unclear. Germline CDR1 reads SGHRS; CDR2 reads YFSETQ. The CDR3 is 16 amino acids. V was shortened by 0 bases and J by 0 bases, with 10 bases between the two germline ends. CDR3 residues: CASSLGGEHSNQPQHF. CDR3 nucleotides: TGCGCCAGCAGCTTGGGCGGGGAACATAGCAATCAGCCCCAGCATTTT. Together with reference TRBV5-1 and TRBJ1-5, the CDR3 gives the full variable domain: KAGVTQTPRYLIKTRGQQVTLSCSPISGHRSVSWYQQTPGQGLQFLFEYFSETQRNKGNFPGRFSGRQFSNSRSEMNVSTLELGDSALYLCASSLGGEHSNQPQHFGDGTRLSIL.

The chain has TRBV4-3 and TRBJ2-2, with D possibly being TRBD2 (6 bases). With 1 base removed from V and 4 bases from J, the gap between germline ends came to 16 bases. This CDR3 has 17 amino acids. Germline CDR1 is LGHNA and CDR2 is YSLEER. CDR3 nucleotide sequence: TGCGCCAGCAGCCAAGTCCCCCCGGGAGCGGGCACCGGGGAGCTGTTTTTT. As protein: CASSQVPPGAGTGELFF.

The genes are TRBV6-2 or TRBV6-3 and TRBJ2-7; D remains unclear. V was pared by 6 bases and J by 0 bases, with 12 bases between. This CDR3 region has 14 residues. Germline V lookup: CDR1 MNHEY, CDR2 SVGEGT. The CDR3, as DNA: TGTGCCAGCAGGACTGACACGCTCTCCTACGAGCAGTACTTC. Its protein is CASRTDTLSYEQYF.

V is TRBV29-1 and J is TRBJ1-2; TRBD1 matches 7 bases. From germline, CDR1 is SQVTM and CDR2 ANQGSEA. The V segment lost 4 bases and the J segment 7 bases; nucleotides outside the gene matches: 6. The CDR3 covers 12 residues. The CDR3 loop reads CSVVGQGVGYTF. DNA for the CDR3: TGCAGCGTTGTCGGGCAGGGGGTTGGCTACACCTTC. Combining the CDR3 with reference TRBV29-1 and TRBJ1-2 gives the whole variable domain SAVISQKPSRDICQRGTSLTIQCQVDSQVTMMFWYRQQPGQSLTLIATANQGSEATYESGFVIDKFPISRPNLTFSTLTVSNMSPEDSSIYLCSVVGQGVGYTFGSGTRLTVV.